A selection of T cell receptor beta chains follows, all from one sample in a study of T cell responses to AZD1222 COVID-19 vaccine. Here immunoSEQ multiplex PCR was the method, and the copy in TCRdb shows in-frame clones only, minus some. This table has approximately 180,000 clones, approximately 90% appearing once. The starting material was peripheral blood, obtained 28 days after the second dose of the MenACWY control vaccine. The origin of the receptors is an adult who received the MenACWY meningococcal vaccine as a control. Each CDR3 is given with its conserved first and last residue. D genes are given only for firm matches. Clone sizes are given selectively: once, few, many, or a class where the clone is expanded.

>TRBV5-6|NA|TRBJ2-1|NA|16
CASSLLFLSSYNEQFF
TGTGCCAGCAGCTTGTTGTTCCTAAGCTCCTACAATGAGCAGTTCTTC
>TRBV7-3|NA|TRBJ2-3|NA|15
CASSLVGADTDTQYF
TGTGCCAGCAGCTTGGTGGGAGCGGACACAGATACGCAGTATTTT
>TRBV7-2|NA|TRBJ1-2|NA|14
CASSLAGAGEGYTF
TGTGCCAGCAGCTTAGCGGGGGCAGGGGAAGGCTACACCTTC
>TRBV27|NA|TRBJ2-3|NA|15
CASSPEIPGTDTQYF
TGTGCCAGCAGTCCCGAGATCCCAGGGACAGATACGCAGTATTTT
>TRBV27|TRBD2|TRBJ2-1|NA|15
CASNPGTSGSNEQFF
TGTGCCAGCAATCCCGGGACTAGCGGGTCAAATGAGCAGTTCTTC
>TRBV15|NA|TRBJ2-1|NA|15
CATSGGPSVRGEQFF
TGTGCCACCAGCGGGGGGCCGAGTGTTCGGGGTGAGCAGTTCTTC
>TRBV6-1|NA|TRBJ1-2|few|16
CASSEAGAGAGYGYTF
TGTGCCAGCAGTGAAGCTGGGGCGGGGGCTGGTTATGGCTACACCTTC
>TRBV7-2|NA|TRBJ1-5|NA|15
CASSLVGGSNQPQHF
TGTGCCAGCAGCTTAGTGGGAGGGAGCAATCAGCCCCAGCATTTT
>TRBV7-9|TRBD2|TRBJ2-3|NA|15
CASIIAGVQTDTQYF
TGTGCCAGCATCATAGCGGGAGTTCAGACAGATACGCAGTATTTT
>TRBV10-3|TRBD1|TRBJ2-7|NA|16
CAISEGGGQGRYEQYF
TGTGCCATCAGTGAAGGGGGAGGACAGGGAAGGTACGAGCAGTACTTC
>TRBV3-1/TRBV3-2|NA|TRBJ2-1|NA|17
CSSSWASDRSSYNEQFF
TGTTCATCCTCGTGGGCTAGCGACCGTAGCTCCTACAATGAGCAGTTCTTC
>TRBV4-1|NA|TRBJ1-5|NA|17
CASSPKGPVYSNQPQHF
TGCGCCAGCAGCCCGAAGGGCCCAGTCTATAGCAATCAGCCCCAGCATTTT
>TRBV2|NA|TRBJ2-4|NA|13
CASVQGAKNIQYF
TGTGCCAGTGTTCAGGGAGCCAAAAACATTCAGTACTTC
>TRBV30|NA|TRBJ1-2|NA|14
CASADSATNYGYTF
TGTGCCTCCGCCGACAGCGCAACTAACTATGGCTACACCTTC
>TRBV6-7|NA|TRBJ2-7|NA|16
CASSPVHPNSNYEQYF
TGTGCCAGCAGTCCGGTCCATCCTAACTCCAACTACGAGCAGTACTTC
>TRBV6-5|TRBD2|TRBJ2-1|NA|14
CASRGTSGYNEQFF
TGTGCCAGCAGGGGGACTAGCGGTTACAATGAGCAGTTCTTC
>TRBV2|NA|TRBJ1-4|NA|15
CASSEAPPREGKLFF
TGTGCCAGCAGTGAAGCGCCCCCTAGGGAAGGAAAACTGTTTTTT
>TRBV7-9|NA|TRBJ2-7|NA|14
CASSLGQGGNEQYF
TGTGCCAGCAGCTTAGGACAGGGAGGTAACGAGCAGTACTTC
>TRBV14|NA|TRBJ2-4|NA|14
CASSPGRPSDIQYF
TGTGCCAGCAGCCCGGGGCGCCCATCAGACATTCAGTACTTC
>TRBV30|NA|TRBJ1-2|NA|15
CAWTLGAYQSYGYTF
TGTGCCTGGACACTAGGGGCCTACCAATCCTATGGCTACACCTTC
>TRBV6-1|TRBD2|TRBJ2-7|NA|17
CASSDPGLAGRPYEQYF
TGTGCCAGCAGTGACCCAGGACTAGCGGGACGCCCTTACGAGCAGTACTTC
>TRBV19|NA|TRBJ2-3|NA|15
CASTRVSGEADTQYF
TGTGCCAGTACTCGGGTGTCAGGGGAAGCAGATACGCAGTATTTT
>TRBV7-2|NA|TRBJ1-5|NA|15
CASSQVLGGLQPQHF
TGTGCCAGCAGCCAAGTCCTCGGGGGGCTTCAGCCCCAGCATTTT
>TRBV7-2|NA|TRBJ1-4|NA|15
CASTEPGVPEGKLFF
TGTGCCAGCACGGAGCCCGGGGTGCCCGAAGGCAAACTGTTTTTT
>TRBV19|NA|TRBJ2-1|NA|12
CASSIQGNEQFF
TGTGCCAGTAGTATTCAGGGCAATGAGCAGTTCTTC
>TRBV15|TRBD2|TRBJ2-1|NA|18
CATSRDPSSGRSYNEQFF
TGTGCCACCAGCAGAGATCCCTCTAGCGGGAGATCCTACAATGAGCAGTTCTTC
>TRBV18|NA|TRBJ1-2|NA|15
CASSPEGTSYYGYTF
TGTGCCAGCTCACCAGAAGGGACCAGTTACTATGGCTACACCTTC
>TRBV7-9|NA|TRBJ1-4|NA|13
CASSPWANEKLFF
TGTGCCAGCAGCCCGTGGGCTAATGAAAAACTGTTTTTT
>TRBV11-3|NA|TRBJ1-1|NA|16
CASSSSGGFMNTEAFF
TGTGCCAGCAGCTCTAGCGGGGGATTTATGAACACTGAAGCTTTCTTT
>TRBV7-3|TRBD1|TRBJ1-6|NA|13
CASGGDSDSPLHF
TGTGCCAGCGGAGGGGACAGTGATTCACCCCTCCACTTT
>TRBV6-1|TRBD2|TRBJ2-3|NA|15
CASSDGAGSTDTQYF
TGTGCCAGCAGTGACGGAGCGGGAAGCACAGATACGCAGTATTTT
>TRBV6-5|NA|TRBJ1-3|NA|15
CASTMGLSSGNTIYF
TGTGCCAGCACCATGGGGTTGAGCTCTGGAAACACCATATATTTT
>TRBV29-1|NA|TRBJ2-7|NA|13
CSAEGTDAYEQYF
TGCAGCGCCGAGGGGACGGATGCCTACGAGCAGTACTTC
>TRBV5-6|NA|TRBJ2-5|once|13
CASSLAGPGTQYF
TGTGCCAGCAGCTTGGCGGGACCGGGGACCCAGTACTTC
>TRBV27|NA|TRBJ1-4|NA|14
CASSYEQANEKLFF
TGTGCCAGCAGTTATGAACAGGCAAATGAAAAACTGTTTTTT
>TRBV20-1|NA|TRBJ2-3|NA|11
CSASRVGTQYF
TGCAGTGCCAGCAGGGTTGGTACGCAGTATTTT
>TRBV6-2/TRBV6-3|NA|TRBJ2-7|NA|15
CASSYSGPRGHEQYF
TGTGCCAGCAGTTACTCGGGTCCCAGGGGCCACGAGCAGTACTTC
>TRBV15|TRBD1|TRBJ1-2|NA|14
CATSDGQGARGYTF
TGTGCCACCAGCGATGGACAGGGCGCCCGCGGCTACACCTTC
>TRBV24-1|NA|TRBJ1-3|NA|17
CATSDPKDPAPGNTIYF
TGTGCCACCAGTGATCCCAAGGACCCGGCGCCTGGAAACACCATATATTTT
>TRBV7-2|NA|TRBJ1-5|NA|15
CASSLRHLGNQPQHF
TGTGCCAGCAGCTTACGACATCTCGGCAATCAGCCCCAGCATTTT
>TRBV28|TRBD1|TRBJ1-6|NA|12
CASSSGTGRVSF
TGTGCCAGCAGTTCAGGGACAGGCAGGGTCTCATTT
>TRBV28|TRBD1|TRBJ1-1|NA|12
CASRAGGTEAFF
TGTGCCAGCAGGGCAGGGGGCACTGAAGCTTTCTTT
>TRBV4-3|TRBD1|TRBJ1-1|NA|16
CASSQEAGTGPRGAFF
TGCGCCAGCAGCCAAGAGGCCGGGACAGGGCCACGAGGAGCTTTCTTT
>TRBV5-1|NA|TRBJ1-2|NA|21
CASSLFPPWDRLSSSNYGYTF
TGCGCCAGCAGCTTGTTTCCGCCCTGGGACCGCCTGTCGAGCTCTAACTATGGCTACACCTTC
>TRBV7-3|NA|TRBJ1-1|NA|14
CASSPPGAYTEAFF
TGTGCCAGCAGCCCCCCCGGGGCGTACACTGAAGCTTTCTTT
>TRBV5-1|NA|TRBJ1-6|once|14
CASSLGQTTSPLHF
TGCGCCAGCAGCCTCGGACAGACTACTTCACCCCTCCACTTT
>TRBV7-9|NA|TRBJ2-1|NA|14
CASSFGGGGEEQFF
TGTGCCAGCAGCTTCGGCGGGGGCGGCGAGGAGCAGTTCTTC
>TRBV7-9|TRBD2|TRBJ2-1|NA|15
CASSSRLAPMNEQFF
TGTGCCAGCAGCTCGAGACTAGCGCCTATGAATGAGCAGTTCTTC
>TRBV30|NA|TRBJ2-7|NA|14
CAWSPGTTSYEQYF
TGTGCCTGGAGCCCCGGGACGACTTCCTACGAGCAGTACTTC
>TRBV29-1|NA|TRBJ2-3|NA|15
CSVGRLGSRADTQYF
TGCAGCGTGGGTCGTCTGGGGAGTAGGGCAGATACGCAGTATTTT
>TRBV7-2|NA|TRBJ2-7|NA|15
CASSLERLSSYEQYF
TGTGCCAGCAGCTTAGAACGCCTCAGCTCCTACGAGCAGTACTTC
>TRBV20-1|NA|TRBJ2-2|NA|11
CSALKIRELFF
TGCAGTGCTCTTAAAATACGGGAGCTGTTTTTT
>TRBV19|NA|TRBJ1-5|NA|17
CASSSFSSGGGNQPQHF
TGTGCCAGTAGTTCCTTTAGCAGCGGGGGGGGCAATCAGCCCCAGCATTTT
>TRBV28|TRBD1|TRBJ1-4|NA|15
CASSPTTGTREKLFF
TGTGCCAGCAGTCCCACGACAGGGACAAGAGAAAAACTGTTTTTT
>TRBV2|NA|TRBJ1-5|NA|13
CASKGRAEQSQHF
TGTGCCAGCAAGGGCAGGGCCGAACAGTCCCAGCATTTT
>TRBV5-1|NA|TRBJ1-5|NA|15
CASSYPALSNQPQHF
TGCGCCAGCAGCTACCCAGCCCTGTCCAATCAGCCCCAGCATTTT
>TRBV7-8|NA|TRBJ1-4|NA|15
CASSSTDATNEKLFF
TGTGCCAGCAGCTCGACAGATGCAACTAATGAAAAACTGTTTTTT